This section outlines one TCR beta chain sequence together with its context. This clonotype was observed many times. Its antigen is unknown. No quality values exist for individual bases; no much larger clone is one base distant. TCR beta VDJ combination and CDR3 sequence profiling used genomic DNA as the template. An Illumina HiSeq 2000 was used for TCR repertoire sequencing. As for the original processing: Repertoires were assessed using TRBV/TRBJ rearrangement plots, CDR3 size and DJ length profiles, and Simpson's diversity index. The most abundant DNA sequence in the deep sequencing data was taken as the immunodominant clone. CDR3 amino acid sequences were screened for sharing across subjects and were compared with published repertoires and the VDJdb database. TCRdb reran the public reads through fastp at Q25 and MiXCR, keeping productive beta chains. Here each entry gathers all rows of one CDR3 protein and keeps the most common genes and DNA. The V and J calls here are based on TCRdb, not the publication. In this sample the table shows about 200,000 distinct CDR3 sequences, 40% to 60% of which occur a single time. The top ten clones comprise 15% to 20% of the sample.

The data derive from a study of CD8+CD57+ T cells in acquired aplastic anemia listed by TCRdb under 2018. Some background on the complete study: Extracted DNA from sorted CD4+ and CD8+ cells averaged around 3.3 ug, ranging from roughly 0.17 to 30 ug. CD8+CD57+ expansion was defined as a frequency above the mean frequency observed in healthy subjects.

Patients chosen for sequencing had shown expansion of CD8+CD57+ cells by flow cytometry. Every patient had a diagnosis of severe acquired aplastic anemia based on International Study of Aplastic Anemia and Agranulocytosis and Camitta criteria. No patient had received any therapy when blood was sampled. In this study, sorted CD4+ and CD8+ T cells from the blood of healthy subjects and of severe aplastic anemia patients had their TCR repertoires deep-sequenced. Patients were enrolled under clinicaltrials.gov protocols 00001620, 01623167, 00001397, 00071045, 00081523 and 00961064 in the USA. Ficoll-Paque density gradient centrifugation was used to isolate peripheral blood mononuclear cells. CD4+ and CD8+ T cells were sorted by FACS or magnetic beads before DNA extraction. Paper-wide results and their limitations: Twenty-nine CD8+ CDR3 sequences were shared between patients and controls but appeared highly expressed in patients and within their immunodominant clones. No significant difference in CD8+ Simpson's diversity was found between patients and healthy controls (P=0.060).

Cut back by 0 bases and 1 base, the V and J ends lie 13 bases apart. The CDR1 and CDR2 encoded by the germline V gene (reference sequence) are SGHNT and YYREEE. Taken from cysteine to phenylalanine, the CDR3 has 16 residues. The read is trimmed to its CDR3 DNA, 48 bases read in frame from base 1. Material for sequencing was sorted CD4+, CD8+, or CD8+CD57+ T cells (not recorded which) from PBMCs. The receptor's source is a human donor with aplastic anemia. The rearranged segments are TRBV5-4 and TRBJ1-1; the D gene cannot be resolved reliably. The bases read TGTGCCAGCAGCTTGGGATACACCCTATCGAACACTGAAGCTTTCTTT. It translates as CASSLGYTLSNTEAFF.